These T cell receptor beta chains were read from a single sample in a study of T cell responses to AZD1222 COVID-19 vaccine. The assay was immunoSEQ multiplex PCR, and TCRdb's table has in-frame clones only and misses some. The sample lists 100,000 to 150,000 clones, approximately 85% occurring once. The specimen comprised peripheral blood, sampled 28 days after the second AZD1222 dose. The receptors stem from an adult who received the AZD1222 COVID-19 vaccine. Both conserved end residues are part of each CDR3. The D gene is left open where the match is weak. Where a row states a size, it is once, few, many or the class of an expanded clone; other rows omit it.

clone size: .; D gene: .; V gene: TRBV3-1/TRBV3-2; J gene: TRBJ1-2; CDR3 DNA: TGTGCCAGCAGCCTAGGGACAATGACTATCAGAAGTGGCTACACCTTC; CDR3 protein: CASSLGTMTIRSGYTF
clone size: once; D gene: .; V gene: TRBV19; J gene: TRBJ1-5; CDR3 DNA: TGTGCCAGTAGTATTCAGGGCGATCAGCCCCAGCATTTT; CDR3 protein: CASSIQGDQPQHF
clone size: .; D gene: .; V gene: TRBV3-1/TRBV3-2; J gene: TRBJ2-1; CDR3 DNA: TGTGCCAGCAGCCAGGAAGAGAGGGTAGAATACAATGAGCAGTTCTTC; CDR3 protein: CASSQEERVEYNEQFF
clone size: .; D gene: .; V gene: TRBV19; J gene: TRBJ1-1; CDR3 DNA: TGTGCCAGTACCCTGGAGCAAAACACTGAAGCTTTCTTT; CDR3 protein: CASTLEQNTEAFF
clone size: few; D gene: .; V gene: TRBV5-4; J gene: TRBJ1-2; CDR3 DNA: TGTGCCAGCAGCTTCGGGGGCGTTCAAAACTATGGCTACACCTTC; CDR3 protein: CASSFGGVQNYGYTF
clone size: .; D gene: TRBD1; V gene: TRBV27; J gene: TRBJ2-7; CDR3 DNA: TGTGCCAGCAGTTTACACTCCGTTGCCCCGGACAGGGGGCTCTACGAGCAGTACTTC; CDR3 protein: CASSLHSVAPDRGLYEQYF
clone size: once; D gene: TRBD1; V gene: TRBV6-5; J gene: TRBJ2-3; CDR3 DNA: TGTGCCAGCAGTTACGGACAGGCCACGAATACGCAGTATTTT; CDR3 protein: CASSYGQATNTQYF
clone size: .; D gene: .; V gene: TRBV5-1; J gene: TRBJ1-6; CDR3 DNA: TGCGCCAGCCAGGAGGCCGCAGGGATCTCACCCCTCCACTTT; CDR3 protein: CASQEAAGISPLHF
clone size: once; D gene: TRBD1; V gene: TRBV5-1; J gene: TRBJ1-6; CDR3 DNA: TGCGCCAGCAGCGTGAGGATTAACAGGGGAAATAATTCACCCCTCCACTTT; CDR3 protein: CASSVRINRGNNSPLHF
clone size: .; D gene: .; V gene: TRBV6-5; J gene: TRBJ1-1; CDR3 DNA: TGTGCCAGCAGGCCAACAGGGATTGCTGAAGCTTTCTTT; CDR3 protein: CASRPTGIAEAFF
clone size: .; D gene: .; V gene: TRBV13; J gene: TRBJ2-7; CDR3 DNA: TGTGCCAGCAGCTATGACAGGGAGCAGTACTTC; CDR3 protein: CASSYDREQYF
clone size: few; D gene: .; V gene: TRBV3-1/TRBV3-2; J gene: TRBJ1-2; CDR3 DNA: TGTGCCAGCAGCCAAGGAAGATACGAGGGGAACTATGGCTACACCTTC; CDR3 protein: CASSQGRYEGNYGYTF
clone size: .; D gene: .; V gene: TRBV28; J gene: TRBJ2-5; CDR3 DNA: TGTGCCAGCAGACCAGGGGGGGGACGAGAGACCCAGTACTTC; CDR3 protein: CASRPGGGRETQYF
clone size: .; D gene: .; V gene: TRBV6-5; J gene: TRBJ1-1; CDR3 DNA: TGTGCCAGCAGTTACTCGGAACTTCCGAACACTGAAGCTTTCTTT; CDR3 protein: CASSYSELPNTEAFF
clone size: .; D gene: .; V gene: TRBV11-2; J gene: TRBJ2-3; CDR3 DNA: TGTGCCAGCAGCCCCCTGGGGGATACGCAGTATTTT; CDR3 protein: CASSPLGDTQYF
clone size: .; D gene: TRBD1; V gene: TRBV29-1; J gene: TRBJ2-3; CDR3 DNA: TGCAGCAAGACAGGGGGCGCAGATACGCAGTATTTT; CDR3 protein: CSKTGGADTQYF
clone size: .; D gene: .; V gene: TRBV11-2; J gene: TRBJ2-2; CDR3 DNA: TGTGCCAGCAGCTTATTAAGGGTCGAGAACACCGGGGAGCTGTTTTTT; CDR3 protein: CASSLLRVENTGELFF
clone size: .; D gene: .; V gene: TRBV5-1; J gene: TRBJ1-4; CDR3 DNA: TGCGCCAGCAGCTTTCGACCTCCGGGACAAGCAACTAATGAAAAACTGTTTTTT; CDR3 protein: CASSFRPPGQATNEKLFF
clone size: .; D gene: .; V gene: TRBV5-6; J gene: TRBJ1-1; CDR3 DNA: TGTGCCAGCAGCCCGTCGGGGGGAGCGGACACTGAAGCTTTCTTT; CDR3 protein: CASSPSGGADTEAFF
clone size: .; D gene: .; V gene: TRBV20-1; J gene: TRBJ1-1; CDR3 DNA: TGCAGTGCTCCTCGTTTAGGCTTT; CDR3 protein: CSAPRLGF
clone size: .; D gene: .; V gene: TRBV6-5; J gene: TRBJ1-5; CDR3 DNA: TGTGCCAGCAGCCCCGAAGGAGGTCAGCCCCAGCATTTT; CDR3 protein: CASSPEGGQPQHF
clone size: .; D gene: .; V gene: TRBV3-1/TRBV3-2; J gene: TRBJ2-2; CDR3 DNA: TGTGCCAGCAGCCAAGTGATTCAGGCCGGGGAGCTGTTTTTT; CDR3 protein: CASSQVIQAGELFF
clone size: .; D gene: .; V gene: TRBV19; J gene: TRBJ2-3; CDR3 DNA: TGTGCCAGTAGTTCCGTCCAGGCAGATACGCAGTATTTT; CDR3 protein: CASSSVQADTQYF
clone size: .; D gene: .; V gene: TRBV18; J gene: TRBJ2-7; CDR3 DNA: TGTGCCAGCTCCACCGGTCTTACCTCCTACGAGCAGTACTTC; CDR3 protein: CASSTGLTSYEQYF
clone size: .; D gene: .; V gene: TRBV7-2; J gene: TRBJ2-7; CDR3 DNA: TGTGCCAGCAGCTTAGGGGTAGGTGGAAGGATCTTC; CDR3 protein: CASSLGVGGRIF
clone size: .; D gene: .; V gene: TRBV3-1/TRBV3-2; J gene: TRBJ2-1; CDR3 DNA: TGTGCCAGCAGCCGGGGGCGAGAAAACTACAATGAGCAGTTCTTC; CDR3 protein: CASSRGRENYNEQFF
clone size: .; D gene: .; V gene: TRBV5-1; J gene: TRBJ2-5; CDR3 DNA: TGCGCCAGCAGCTCGCCCGGGATAGAAGAGACCCAGTACTTC; CDR3 protein: CASSSPGIEETQYF
clone size: .; D gene: TRBD1; V gene: TRBV27; J gene: TRBJ1-5; CDR3 DNA: TGTGCCAGCAGTCCGGGACAGGTAAATCAGCCCCAGCATTTT; CDR3 protein: CASSPGQVNQPQHF
clone size: few; D gene: .; V gene: TRBV7-6; J gene: TRBJ1-1; CDR3 DNA: TGTGCCAGCAGCTTTTTAACAGGGAGGGGGGACACTGAAGCTTTCTTT; CDR3 protein: CASSFLTGRGDTEAFF
clone size: .; D gene: TRBD1; V gene: TRBV30; J gene: TRBJ1-5; CDR3 DNA: TGTGCCTGGTCCCGAGCGACAGGGGGCGAACAGCCCCAGCATTTT; CDR3 protein: CAWSRATGGEQPQHF
clone size: .; D gene: .; V gene: TRBV20-1; J gene: TRBJ1-1; CDR3 DNA: TGCAGTGCGATCCCAGAGTCTGAAGCTTTCTTT; CDR3 protein: CSAIPESEAFF
clone size: .; D gene: .; V gene: TRBV6-5; J gene: TRBJ2-3; CDR3 DNA: TGTGCCAGCAGACGGGTCCCAAGCACAGATACGCAGTATTTT; CDR3 protein: CASRRVPSTDTQYF
clone size: .; D gene: TRBD2; V gene: TRBV4-1; J gene: TRBJ2-7; CDR3 DNA: TGCGCCAGCAGCCAAGAAACGACTAGCGGGGTGAGCTCCTACGAGCAGTACTTC; CDR3 protein: CASSQETTSGVSSYEQYF
clone size: .; D gene: .; V gene: TRBV5-4; J gene: TRBJ1-4; CDR3 DNA: TGTGCCAGCGGAACAAGGGCCTCTCCTAGAGGCCAGGAAAAACTGTTTTTT; CDR3 protein: CASGTRASPRGQEKLFF
clone size: .; D gene: .; V gene: TRBV9; J gene: TRBJ2-3; CDR3 DNA: TGTGCCAGCACAGCGCCTATTAGCACAGATACGCAGTATTTT; CDR3 protein: CASTAPISTDTQYF
clone size: .; D gene: TRBD1; V gene: TRBV2; J gene: TRBJ2-7; CDR3 DNA: TGTGCCAGCAGTGCAGGGGGACGCTACGAGCAGTACTTC; CDR3 protein: CASSAGGRYEQYF
clone size: .; D gene: .; V gene: TRBV7-2; J gene: TRBJ1-2; CDR3 DNA: TGTGCCAGCAGCCCCAATGGGGGCGGAGCTACTCGGGACGGCTACACCTTC; CDR3 protein: CASSPNGGGATRDGYTF
clone size: .; D gene: .; V gene: TRBV4-1; J gene: TRBJ2-2; CDR3 DNA: TGCGCCAGCAGCCAAGAAAAACTTAACACCGGGGAGCTGTTTTTT; CDR3 protein: CASSQEKLNTGELFF
clone size: .; D gene: TRBD2; V gene: TRBV5-1; J gene: TRBJ2-1; CDR3 DNA: TGCGCCAGCACCTCGCGGGGTCTAGCGGAATTCTACAATGAGCAGTTCTTC; CDR3 protein: CASTSRGLAEFYNEQFF
clone size: .; D gene: .; V gene: TRBV10-3; J gene: TRBJ1-5; CDR3 DNA: TGTGCCATCAGTGCGAGGGGGGATAGCAATCAGCCCCAGCATTTT; CDR3 protein: CAISARGDSNQPQHF
clone size: .; D gene: .; V gene: TRBV3-1/TRBV3-2; J gene: TRBJ1-2; CDR3 DNA: TGTGCCAGCAGCCAAGTCGGGGGGCCGTATGGCTACACCTTC; CDR3 protein: CASSQVGGPYGYTF
clone size: once; D gene: .; V gene: TRBV30; J gene: TRBJ1-3; CDR3 DNA: TGTGCCTGGAGTGTCGGCCAGGGGTCGGACACCATATATTTT; CDR3 protein: CAWSVGQGSDTIYF
clone size: once; D gene: .; V gene: TRBV7-7; J gene: TRBJ2-7; CDR3 DNA: TGTGCCAGCAGCTTAGCGCTAACCGGGTCCGAGCAGTACTTC; CDR3 protein: CASSLALTGSEQYF
clone size: .; D gene: TRBD1; V gene: TRBV4-2; J gene: TRBJ1-3; CDR3 DNA: TGTGCCAGCAGCCAAGATGTCCCCGGACAGGTCTCTGGAAACACCATATATTTT; CDR3 protein: CASSQDVPGQVSGNTIYF
clone size: .; D gene: .; V gene: TRBV9; J gene: TRBJ1-2; CDR3 DNA: TGTGCCAGCAGCGTAGGGGAAAACTATGGCTACACCTTC; CDR3 protein: CASSVGENYGYTF
clone size: .; D gene: .; V gene: TRBV27; J gene: TRBJ1-5; CDR3 DNA: TGTGCCAGCAGTTTAGTAGGGGGACTCAATCAGCCCCAGCATTTT; CDR3 protein: CASSLVGGLNQPQHF